Sequencing of this T cell receptor beta chain was carried out in a study of blood T cell repertoires in COVID-19. Background on the study: Acute-phase and convalescent COVID-19 samples originated in the United States, Italy and Spain.

The CDR3 contains 10 residues when both ends are counted. Germline CDR1 and CDR2: MNHEY and SMNVEV (reference sequence). Residents of 24 US areas, aged about 18 to 95 years, made up the participants. The protocol was immunoSEQ multiplex PCR, while the TCRdb copy is restricted to in-frame clones and leaves out a portion. Of roughly 260,000 clones in the sample, around 90% are singletons; the top ten hold roughly 2.6%. This clone was seen a handful of times. The conserved closing phenylalanine or tryptophan is absent in this CDR3, likely reflecting a read error. Because the CDR3's place on the DNA is in doubt, the DNA is left out and the CDR3 is given as listed by TCRdb.

V usage is TRBV27 and J usage is TRBJ2-7; the table calls TRBD2, which could not be checked here. The receptor was derived from a woman in her twenties or thirties with acute COVID-19. The sample was PBMCs or T cells enriched from blood (not recorded which). The CDR3 loop is CASRPSAGQA.